This T cell receptor beta chain was sequenced for a study of blood T cell repertoires in COVID-19. Study in general: Donors in the United States, Italy and Spain gave samples during acute or convalescent COVID-19.

Methods used by the authors: How many nucleated cells were present was estimated from reference gene primer amplification. Only in-frame clones appear in the TCRdb table, and some are missing; sequencing was by immunoSEQ multiplex PCR. For V, J and clone size, that table is used; D and trimming come from the DNA. This sample has about 99,000 clones, with 90% to 95% found just once. Germline-derived CDR1 and CDR2 are SGHRS and YFSETQ. CDR3 length: 16 amino acids. V shed 1 base, J shed 5 bases, and the junction held 7 bases outside the gene matches. Input material: peripheral blood. This TCR derives from a human donor in a cohort sampled during active COVID-19. V gene TRBV5-1 combines with J gene TRBJ2-3; the match to TRBD2 covers 10 bases. CDR3 in amino acids: CASSLTSGRGVDTQYF. For the CDR3, the DNA is TGCGCCAGCAGCTTGACGAGCGGGAGGGGAGTAGATACGCAGTATTTT.